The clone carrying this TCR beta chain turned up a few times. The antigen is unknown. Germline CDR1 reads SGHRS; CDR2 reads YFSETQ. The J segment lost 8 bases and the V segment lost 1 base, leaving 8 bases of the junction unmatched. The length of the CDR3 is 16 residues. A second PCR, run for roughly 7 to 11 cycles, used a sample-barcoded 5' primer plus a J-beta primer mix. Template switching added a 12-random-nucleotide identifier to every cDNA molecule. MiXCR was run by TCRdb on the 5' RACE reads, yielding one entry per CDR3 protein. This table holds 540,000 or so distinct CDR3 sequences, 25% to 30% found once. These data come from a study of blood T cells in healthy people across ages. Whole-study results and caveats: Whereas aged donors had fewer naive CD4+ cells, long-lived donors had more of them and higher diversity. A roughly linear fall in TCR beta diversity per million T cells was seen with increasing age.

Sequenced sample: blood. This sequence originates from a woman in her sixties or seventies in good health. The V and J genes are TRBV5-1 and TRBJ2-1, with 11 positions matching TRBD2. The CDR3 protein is CASSLLVAGGRDEQFF. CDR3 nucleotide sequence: TGCGCCAGCAGCTTGCTAGTAGCGGGGGGGAGGGATGAGCAGTTCTTC.